The 26 T cell receptor beta chains reported below all come from one sample, sequenced in a study of T-cell reconstitution after alpha-beta-depleted transplantation in children. TCRbeta library preparation incorporated unique molecular identifiers. TCRdb reanalysed the PCR reads using MiXCR and keeps one entry per CDR3 protein. The sample yields approximately 97,000 distinct CDR3 sequences, about 6.8% seen once. The sample was PBMCs, taken before TCRalphabeta/CD19-depleted stem cell transplant. These receptors originate from a boy younger than 10 with acute lymphoblastic leukemia, due to receive a stem cell transplant.

In regard to this clonotype: In this CDR3 the conserved last residue, phenylalanine or tryptophan, is missing, so a read error is likely. The chain carries TRBV5-1 and TRBJ1-2, with 7 positions matching TRBD1. The CDR3 has 17 residues. CDR1 SGHRS and CDR2 YFSETQ come from the germline V gene. The V segment lost 6 bases and the J segment 2 bases; nucleotides outside the gene matches: 16. Written as DNA, the CDR3 is TGCGCCAGCACCCTCTTTGGAGCAGGGACAGAGAACTATGGCTACACCTGC. It specifies CASTLFGAGTENYGYTC.

This clonotype appeared a few times. The V gene is TRBV12-3 or TRBV12-4, the J gene TRBJ1-1, with D tentatively TRBD1 (5 bases). This CDR3 has 16 amino acids. Trimming removed 3 bases from V and 0 bases from J, with 14 bases in between. The CDR3 region has the DNA TGTGCCAGCAGTTTGGGGGGAGGTGGCCTGAACACTGAAGCTTTCTTT. This gives the protein CASSLGGGGLNTEAFF.

In this sample, this clonotype turned up many times. The rearrangement uses TRBV6-1 and TRBJ2-1, with TRBD2 identical over 9 bases. CDR1 is MNHNS, CDR2 SASEGT, per germline. Trimming removed 4 bases from V and 9 bases from J; junction bases left unmatched: 16. CDR3 length: 17 residues. Here the CDR3 reads CASSATPGASGEVEQFF. In DNA, the CDR3 is TGTGCCAGCAGTGCTACCCCCGGGGCTAGCGGGGAAGTTGAGCAGTTCTTC.

There are a few counts of this clonotype. The chain employs TRBV4-3 and TRBJ1-3; D is ambiguous. The V end was cut by 2 bases, the J end by 0 bases, with 11 bases between. The CDR3 is 16 residues long. The germline gives CDR1 LGHNA, CDR2 YSLEER. DNA of the CDR3: TGCGCCAGCAGCCAATCGAGGTACTACTCTGGAAACACCATATATTTT. Its translation: CASSQSRYYSGNTIYF.

V is TRBV7-7 and J is TRBJ2-5; TRBD1 or TRBD2 may be the D gene (5 bases each). Trimming cost V 5 bases and J 4 bases, with 14 bases left between them. The CDR3 consists of 14 residues. Germline loops: CDR1 SSHAT, CDR2 FNYEAQ (reference sequence). The CDR3 DNA reads as TGTGCCAGCAGCCCCGGACAACTAGTAGAGACCCAGTACTTC. Amino acid sequence: CASSPGQLVETQYF.

This rearrangement joins TRBV12-3 or TRBV12-4 to TRBJ2-2; the D gene is possibly TRBD1 (6 bases). The CDR3 loop spans 14 amino acids. V lost 5 bases to trimming and J lost 5 bases, with 12 bases between them. CDR3 in DNA: TGTGCCAGCAGTACAGGGTCGGGGACCGGGGAGCTGTTTTTT. Its translation: CASSTGSGTGELFF.

This clonotype was detected many times. The CDR3 coding sequence is TGCAGCGTCGCTTCCAGGCAATCCTACGAGCAGTACTTC. Translation gives CSVASRQSYEQYF. V gene TRBV29-1 combines with J gene TRBJ2-7; no reliable D call. With 6 bases removed from V and 1 base from J, the gap between germline ends came to 13 bases. The CDR3 has 13 amino acids. CDR1 and CDR2 (germline): SQVTM, ANQGSEA.

The V call is TRBV4-1, the J call TRBJ1-5; D possibly corresponds to TRBD1 (5 bases). V gave up 0 bases and J gave up 9 bases, with 15 bases separating them. Germline V CDR1 and CDR2: MGHRA, YSYEKL. This CDR3 contains 15 residues. Here the CDR3 reads CASSQEAGNDLPQHF. The CDR3 nucleotides are TGCGCCAGCAGCCAAGAGGCAGGGAATGATCTGCCCCAGCATTTT.

At least ten counts were recorded for this clonotype. The CDR3 coding sequence is TGTGCCAGCAGCTTAGGTTGGTCTAGCGGATCCCCAACAGATACGCAGTATTTT. Protein product: CASSLGWSSGSPTDTQYF. The rearrangement uses TRBV11-2 and TRBJ2-3; 7 nucleotides line up with TRBD2. Per the germline V gene, CDR1 is SGHAT and CDR2 is FQNNGV. The CDR3 consists of 18 residues. V was clipped by 1 base and J by 3 bases; unmatched bases: 13.

This clonotype was seen at least ten times. Here the CDR3 DNA reads TGTGCCAGCAGCTTAGGGGCAGGGGTCTATGGCTACACCTTC. Amino acid sequence: CASSLGAGVYGYTF. The chain joins TRBV7-8 to TRBJ1-2; weak D call: TRBD1 (6 bases). The length of the CDR3 is 14 residues. V lost 1 base and J 4 bases, leaving 10 bases between the germline ends. Per the germline V gene, CDR1 is SGHVS and CDR2 is FQNEAQ. The whole variable domain, remainder taken from reference TRBV7-8 and TRBJ1-2, is GAGVSQSPRYKVAKRGQDVALRCDPISGHVSLFWYQQALGQGPEFLTYFQNEAQLDKSGLPSDRFFAERPEGSVSTLKIQRTQQEDSAVYLCASSLGAGVYGYTFGSGTRLTVV.

This clonotype occurred many times. The chain recombines TRBV19 with TRBJ2-2; no clear D. The CDR3 is made up of 14 amino acids. V gave up 5 bases and J gave up 1 base, with 8 bases separating them. Germline CDR1 is LNHDA and CDR2 is SQIVND (reference sequence). The CDR3 sequence is CASSSTGNTGELFF. Written as DNA, the CDR3 is TGTGCCAGTAGTTCGACGGGGAACACCGGGGAGCTGTTTTTT.

This clonotype was seen ten or more times. The V and J genes are TRBV9 and TRBJ1-2, with D tentatively TRBD1 (5 bases). The V and J ends lost 3 bases and 4 bases respectively, with 16 bases between them. Germline V gene sequence: CDR1 SGDLS, CDR2 YYNGEE. The CDR3 length is 15 residues. CDR3 in DNA: TGTGCCAGCAGCGGGGGGGAGGGGTTCGGCTATGGCTACACCTTC. Its protein product is CASSGGEGFGYGYTF.

As concerns this clonotype: A much bigger clone sits one base away, suggesting this may be a read error. The chain links TRBV27 to TRBJ2-7, with D possibly matching TRBD2 (5 bases). The CDR3 spans 15 residues. CDR1 MNHEY and CDR2 SMNVEV come from the germline V gene (reference sequence). V was cut by 4 bases and J by 7 bases, with 20 bases left in between. This chain's CDR3 is CASSSLSGYTTEQYF. The CDR3 DNA reads TGTGCCAGCAGTTCCCTATCGGGGTATACTACGGAGCAGTACTTC.

The chain carries TRBV6-1 and TRBJ1-2; 10 bases agree with TRBD1. After removal of 2 bases from V and 2 bases from J, the junction contained 5 bases not matched to a gene. Germline assignment: CDR1 MNHNS and CDR2 SASEGT. The CDR3 spans 16 residues. CDR3 bases: TGTGCCAGCAGTGAAAGTTCGGGACAGGGGAACTATGGCTACACCTTC. The encoded protein is CASSESSGQGNYGYTF.

This clonotype was seen a handful of times. The chain joins TRBV6-5 to TRBJ1-2, with 8 bases fitting TRBD1. Germline V gene lookup returns CDR1 MNHEY and CDR2 SVGAGI. V shed 4 bases and J 4 bases; nucleotides not matched to a gene: 17. This CDR3 has 18 amino acids. For the CDR3, the DNA is TGTGCCAGCAGTTTGATTGGTCAGGGGGCCCTCAATGGCTATGGCTACACCTTC. It encodes CASSLIGQGALNGYGYTF.

This clonotype occurred many times. This sequence joins TRBV5-1 and TRBJ1-3; D uncertain. CDR3 length equals 13 residues. V lost 2 bases, J lost 2 bases, and 5 bases lay in between. Germline assignment: CDR1 SGHRS and CDR2 YFSETQ. CDR3 sequence (DNA): TGCGCCAGCAGCTTCGGGGCTGGAAACACCATATATTTT. Its translation is CASSFGAGNTIYF.

This clonotype was observed at least ten times. V usage is TRBV20-1 and J usage is TRBJ2-7; TRBD2 aligns across 11 bases. Unmatched junction bases numbered 5, after V lost 7 bases and J lost 0 bases. The V gene's germline CDR1 is DFQATT and CDR2 SNEGSKA (reference sequence). This CDR3 is 14 amino acids long. CDR3 protein: CSVYGTSGSYEQYF. The CDR3 DNA sequence: TGCAGTGTTTACGGGACTAGCGGCTCCTACGAGCAGTACTTC.

The sample holds many counts of this clonotype. The chain joins TRBV19 to TRBJ2-7; TRBD1 matches 8 bases. The CDR3 totals 14 residues. The V segment lost 6 bases and the J segment 5 bases; nucleotides outside the gene matches: 9. Germline V gene data show CDR1 as LNHDA and CDR2 as SQIVND (reference sequence). The CDR3 here is CASRPTGDVDEQYF. The CDR3 coding sequence is TGTGCCAGTAGGCCGACAGGGGACGTCGACGAGCAGTACTTC.

This clonotype was counted many times. The rearrangement links TRBV20-1 to TRBJ1-1; the D gene is possibly TRBD1 (5 bases). CDR1 and CDR2 (germline): DFQATT, SNEGSKA (reference sequence). This CDR3 contains 14 residues. Trimming cost V 3 bases and J 1 base, with 12 bases left between them. CDR3 nucleotides: TGCAGTGCTAGCACCGGGACGACGAACACTGAAGCTTTCTTT. Its translation is CSASTGTTNTEAFF.

This chain links TRBV5-1 with TRBJ2-1; 9 bases fit TRBD1. Germline-derived CDR1 and CDR2 are SGHRS and YFSETQ. The CDR3 loop spans 17 amino acids. Germline trimming cut 1 base from V and 4 bases from J; bases unmatched to any gene: 9. CDR3 bases: TGCGCCAGCAGCTTGCTCCCGGGACAGGGTTTGTACAATGAGCAGTTCTTC. Protein sequence: CASSLLPGQGLYNEQFF.

This clonotype came up a few times. The rearrangement links TRBV5-1 to TRBJ2-6; 7 nucleotides agree with TRBD1. With V trimmed by 4 bases and J by 2 bases, 6 bases remained unmatched. The CDR3 contains 16 residues. In germline, CDR1 is SGHRS, CDR2 YFSETQ. Written as DNA, the CDR3 is TGCGCCAGCAGCCCAGGACAGGAAACTGGGGCCAACGTCCTGACTTTC. Translated: CASSPGQETGANVLTF.

This clonotype was seen a few times. CDR3 DNA: TGTGCCAGCAGCTCAGAGGGGGTCACCTACAATGAGCAGTTCTTC. It yields the protein CASSSEGVTYNEQFF. The chain has TRBV6-1 and TRBJ2-1, with TRBD1 as a possible D gene (6 bases). V lost 6 bases, J lost 2 bases, and 14 bases lay in between. This CDR3 comprises 15 residues. Germline CDR1 and CDR2: MNHNS and SASEGT.

The rearrangement links TRBV10-3 to TRBJ2-2, with 10 bases aligning to TRBD2. The germline V gene encodes CDR1 ENHRY and CDR2 SYGVKD. This CDR3 has 16 residues. The V segment lost 4 bases and the J segment 3 bases; nucleotides outside the gene matches: 5. CDR3 DNA sequence: TGTGCCATCAGTGCGGAGCGGGGGGGCGACACCGGGGAGCTGTTTTTT. Its protein product is CAISAERGGDTGELFF.

This clonotype was observed a handful of times. The chain joins TRBV5-1 to TRBJ1-2; D not resolved. The CDR3 runs to 13 residues. Germline V gene lookup returns CDR1 SGHRS and CDR2 YFSETQ. V was clipped by 1 base and J by 0 bases, with 4 bases between them. CDR3 DNA: TGCGCCAGCAGCTTGTTCACTAACTATGGCTACACCTTC. Amino acid sequence: CASSLFTNYGYTF.

This clonotype has ten or more counts. The chain carries TRBV3-1 and TRBJ2-1; 7 bases agree with TRBD1. The CDR3 loop spans 14 amino acids. In germline, CDR1 is LGHDT, CDR2 YNNKEL (reference sequence). V lost 3 bases, J lost 7 bases, and 6 bases stayed unmatched. The CDR3 sequence is CASSQGTVTNEQFF. The CDR3 DNA reads as TGTGCCAGCAGCCAGGGGACAGTTACGAATGAGCAGTTCTTC.

This clonotype appeared many times. The chain has TRBV5-6 and TRBJ1-5, with TRBD1 matching 7 bases. CDR1 and CDR2 (germline): SGHDT, YYEEEE. There are 14 residues in the CDR3. The J segment lost 4 bases and the V segment lost 5 bases, leaving 6 bases of the junction unmatched. This CDR3 reads CASSLGQANQPQHF. CDR3 nucleotide sequence: TGTGCCAGCAGTCTCGGACAGGCGAATCAGCCCCAGCATTTT.